A single T cell receptor beta chain is shown here with its context. The antigen this receptor binds is unknown. Per-base qualities were not stored, and no clone one base away is much larger. The method was the immunoSEQ multiplex PCR assay. A mixture of 60 forward primers for TCR Vbeta segments and 13 reverse primers for TCR Jbeta segments was used in the multiplex PCR. A multiplex PCR assay on genomic DNA amplified the CDR3 region of rearranged TCR beta genes. The amplified TCR beta libraries were sequenced on the Illumina HiSeq System as 87-base-pair reads. The study's processing was this. In a later analysis, tens of millions of unique TCR beta chains were counted across the roughly 700 repertoires, and approximately 9.9 million of these chains were shared by at least two donors. Raw reads were error-corrected and collapsed into unique sequences by a nearest-neighbor algorithm in which closely related sequences were merged to remove PCR and sequencing errors. To assign V, D and J gene segments, CDR3 sequences were aligned to IMGT reference sequences. For a sequence to be retained, at least a six-nucleotide match to both a V gene segment and a J gene segment was required. A rearrangement counted as productive if the CDR3 had no stop codons and remained in frame with V and J, and every other rearrangement counted as non-productive. CDR3 was defined according to IMGT convention as the region running from the second conserved V-encoded cysteine to the conserved J-encoded phenylalanine. In an earlier analysis of roughly 580 of the donors, sequences lacking an unambiguous match to a single V gene segment were excluded. An earlier analysis of 587 of the donors classified V segments as functional when productive rearrangements were above 56.7% and as segregating when the standard deviation between donors was above 5%. A statistical classification framework was developed to diagnose cytomegalovirus status using the catalog of TCR beta chain sequences. V and J gene assignment, in a later analysis, came from comparing TCR nucleotide sequences with IMGT/GENE-DB human TR gene sequences. In a later analysis, CDR3 sequences and most-parsimonious VDJ recombination scenarios were assigned using the TCRdist pipeline. A later analysis defined each TCR beta chain by its CDR3 amino acid sequence plus V-gene family, and excluded reads lacking a unique V-gene family. To address suspected cross-contamination and a sequencing artifact, a later analysis removed 592 highly shared, low-generation-probability nucleotide sequences. In a later analysis, a clonal expansion index for each public chain was calculated from normalized within-repertoire ranks of inferred template counts. In a later analysis, generation probabilities were computed with a VDJ recombination model fitted to out-of-frame rearrangements, and the resulting probabilities were checked against IGoR. A later analysis scored TCR-TCR, TCR-HLA and TCR-CMV co-occurrence with hypergeometric tests, applying a repertoire-size bias correction to TCR pairs. To estimate false discovery rates, a later analysis permuted the HLA or CMV assignments 20 times. In a later analysis, co-occurring TCRs were grouped with DBSCAN, and TCRdist sequence similarity was added when clustering was performed within HLA-allele-positive subsets. Repertoires with fewer than 30,000 or more than 120,000 public chains, plus five repertoires with anomalous nucleotide sharing, were excluded from co-occurrence clustering. TCRdb obtained this table from immuneACCESS and retained in-frame rearrangements with V and J assigned. These tables miss some clones; where compared with another copy, unresolved V genes account for less than half of the shortfall, and the remainder is unexplained. V and J calls and clone size come straight from that table; D and trimming were deduced from the DNA. Here the sample has roughly 280,000 clones; 72% occur a single time. Jointly, the top ten make up about 2.1% of the sample.

These data are taken from a study of cytomegalovirus exposure and HLA in healthy donors (dated by TCRdb to 2017 to 2019). As for the study more broadly: In an earlier analysis of around 540 of the donors, 250 to 350 Gb of sequence data and just under 120 million unique TCR beta sequences from about 190 million T cells were reported. An early release that covered more than 550 HLA-typed donors contained approximately 320 gigabases of sequencing data and about 84 million unique TCR sequences. Of the roughly 400 genotyped donors, more than 75% were placed in the genetic ancestry cluster associated with self-reported Caucasian donors. The study aimed to test whether signatures of past pathogen exposure could be identified by cataloging public T cell receptors. The T cell repertoires of 666 subjects were profiled by immunosequencing and related to cytomegalovirus serostatus. In addition to the first cohort of 650 to 750 subjects, a separate validation cohort of under 150 different subjects was used. To predict cytomegalovirus infection status, the study brought together high-throughput TCR immunosequencing, statistical association of individual TCRs with disease status, and machine learning. A later analysis re-examined previously published TCR beta repertoires from 610 or so donors and added high-resolution HLA genotyping to investigate patterns of TCR occurrence. Rather than drawing on any new phenotypic data, the later analysis identified candidate immune exposures from TCR beta sequences and the way those sequences occurred across donors. To decide whether each TCR beta V gene segment behaved as functional or pseudogenic, an earlier analysis of approximately 620 of the donors relied on high-throughput TCR beta sequencing. Alongside the repertoire data, information on donor age, sex, ethnicity and CMV serostatus was compiled. A later genetic analysis used genome-wide SNP genotypes for about 60% of the roughly 700 donors, treating that subset as a discovery cohort. All discovery cohort repertoires had been generated on a single sequencing platform. Both class I and class II loci were covered by HLA typing, at four-digit resolution. Typing coverage varied by locus: about 629-630 donors for A, B, C, DRB1 and DQB1; roughly 520 for DQA1; 600 to 610 for DPA1; 450 to 480 for DPB1. Roughly 5 DR-DQ haplotypes were handled as single units for association and clustering, since linkage in the cohort was strong. On average, 235,054 unique TCR beta nucleotide sequences were sequenced per donor among a few hundred genotyped donors of the cohort, with around 19% of those sequences being non-productive.

The CDR1 and CDR2 encoded by the germline V gene (reference sequence) are SEHNR and FQNEAQ. The CDR3 goes from the cysteine to the phenylalanine over 15 residues. The DNA shown is the 45-base CDR3, in frame from base 1. The germline V and J ends show losses of 4 bases and 3 bases respectively, and no gene match explains 9 bases of the junction. The cohort consisted of 670 or so healthy bone marrow donors. Cohort members were all nominally healthy when sampled, although unrecorded immune exposures were likely present. The donor was CMV seronegative and belonged to the group of 352 seronegative cohort members. Every donor gave a peripheral blood sample, and the peripheral blood mononuclear cells from that sample were used for TCR beta sequencing. The Qiagen DNeasy Blood Extraction Kit was used to extract genomic DNA from the blood cell samples. Results and caveats for the whole study, not just this receptor: A few of the identified cytomegalovirus-associated TCR beta chains were confirmed in vitro to be specific for cytomegalovirus antigens. A later analysis found that most CMV-associated TCR beta chains appeared HLA-restricted, with HLA associations seemingly driven largely by CMV exposure. The earlier analysis of 587 of the donors excluded around 17 rarely observed V segments, including chromosome 9 orphons, because counts were too low. In a later analysis, HLA-associated TCR beta chains showed more clonal expansion and lower generation probabilities than non-associated chains that were equally common. The cohort was sequenced for TCR beta chains only, and without alpha or paired-chain data the features that could be detected were limited. Immune exposure information for the cohort was limited to CMV serostatus. According to the authors, the approach could potentially be generalized to other disease states and immunological phenotypes. A cluster of highly shared sequence variants was judged likely to represent a technical artifact of the sequencing pipeline. A total of 150 to 200 TCR beta chains were listed by the study as associated with cytomegalovirus. Assigning TCR associations to individual alleles was difficult when HLA alleles, especially DR and DQ, strongly co-occurred. A later analysis found that TCR association rates varied across HLA loci, with DRB1 alleles showing the most associated TCRs and HLA-C alleles the fewest. Linkage disequilibrium might explain the correlated functional status among segregating V segments, but an unknown experimental factor could not be ruled out. At a false discovery rate of 0.05, a later analysis linked approximately 18,000 TCR beta sequences to specific HLA alleles. A further reported finding was that TCR beta sequences accurately predicted the HLA-A and HLA-B alleles for most subjects in the first cohort. The classifier was reported to diagnose cytomegalovirus status with high specificity and sensitivity in both the original cohort and the validation cohort. The 87-base-pair reads could not distinguish some IMGT-functional V segments, including TRBV6-2 and TRBV6-3, so those segments were excluded. In an earlier analysis of approximately 590 of the donors, most TCR beta V segments appeared in productive rearrangements about 87% or about 30% of the time, broadly matching IMGT annotations. In a later genetic analysis, fewer N-insertions in productive TCRs were reported among donors in an Asian-associated ancestry cluster than the roughly 700-donor mean. Sequencing depth was assumed to be roughly uniform across donors in the presence/absence analyses, though that assumption may not hold. A later analysis reported that several top co-occurrence clusters appeared linked to parvovirus B19, influenza, CMV and Epstein-Barr virus. An association between a missense DCLRE1C variant and V-gene and J-gene trimming of TCR beta chains was found in a later genetic analysis and replicated in an independent cohort. Because HLA typing was unavailable for some donors at each locus, only the typed subset was used in association tests. Across donors, most TCR sequences were observed very rarely, whereas some public TCRs were present in many individuals.

The chain employs TRBV7-9 and TRBJ2-7; 7 middle bases align to TRBD1. Sequenced material: PBMCs. This receptor was identified in a female donor in good health and CMV-seronegative. The CDR3 in this case is CASSSRQGTVYEQYF. The sequenced DNA is TGTGCCAGCAGCTCCCGACAGGGCACCGTCTACGAGCAGTACTTC.